The T cell receptor (beta chain) under discussion was sequenced for a study of blood T cell repertoires in COVID-19. Study-wide context: Researchers got acute and convalescent COVID-19 samples from the United States, Italy and Spain.

Germline CDR1 and CDR2: SGHTS and YDEGEE. The CDR3 is 16 residues long. The ends were cut back, 0 bases at V and 8 bases at J, with 18 bases in the middle. A single count supports this clone. Original methodology: Quantification of nucleated cells was approximated via reference gene primer amplification. TCRdb keeps only in-frame clones here, not all; method: immunoSEQ multiplex PCR. That table gives V, J and clone size, and the DNA gave D and trimming. The table has fewer than 300,000 clones, approximately 88% seen once. Study members were between about 18 and 95 years old and lived in about two dozen US regions.

Sequencing was done on a sample of PBMCs or T cells enriched from blood (not recorded which). This TCR was sampled from a woman aged 40-49 years with acute COVID-19. The chain has TRBV5-8 and TRBJ2-1; D possibly corresponds to TRBD1 (5 bases). The CDR3 sequence is CASSLALRLWGHEQFF. DNA of the CDR3: TGTGCCAGCAGCTTGGCGTTGCGGTTATGGGGCCATGAGCAGTTCTTC.